The text below deals with one TCR beta chain. Its antigen is unidentified. The record originates from a study of beta chain features in type 1 diabetes. In the study overall: Analysis included around 100 million sorted cells drawn from all samples.

Study-level findings and limits: Patients with Type 1 diabetes showed moderately but significantly shorter TCRB CDR3s in all four CD4+ subsets.

On average, the one heparinised blood draw given by each donor was approximately 120 mL. Expressed TCRB transcripts were sequenced after all isolated RNA was converted to cDNA. The assay was immunoSEQ multiplex PCR, and TCRdb's table has in-frame clones only and misses some. The data contain more than 110,000 clones, less than 9% of them singletons. V was cut by 3 bases and J by 4 bases, with 9 bases left in between. Germline lookup yields CDR1 SGHTA and CDR2 FQGNSA. The CDR3 is made up of 13 amino acids. This rearrangement joins TRBV7-2 to TRBJ1-2; tentatively, D is TRBD1 (6 bases). This TCR came from a woman in her thirties in good health. The sample comprised central memory CD4+ T cells from blood. The CDR3 is CASSFQGSYGYTF. The DNA for the CDR3 is TGTGCCAGCAGCTTTCAGGGGAGCTATGGCTACACCTTC.